This TCR beta chain was documented in a study of T cell changes during pregnancy in multiple sclerosis. Germline values: CDR1 MNHEY, CDR2 SVGAGI. The length of the CDR3 is 14 residues. Trimming left V 7 bases short and J 1 base short, with 13 bases between. Generated by immunoSEQ multiplex PCR, the TCRdb table keeps only in-frame clones and is missing some. The table shows approximately 85,000 clones, with approximately 93% occurring only once. The sample was peripheral blood, taken in the first trimester of pregnancy. The chain joins TRBV6-5 to TRBJ1-1; D possibly corresponds to TRBD1 (5 bases). The receptor was isolated from a female donor with multiple sclerosis, enrolled in a pregnancy study. The chain's CDR3 is CASKIQVENTEAFF. CDR3 DNA sequence: TGTGCCAGCAAGATACAGGTGGAGAACACTGAAGCTTTCTTT.